The rows below give T cell receptor beta chains drawn from one sample of a study of T cell responses to AZD1222 COVID-19 vaccine. Assay used: immunoSEQ multiplex PCR; TCRdb lists only in-frame clones, some missing. The sample has 85,000 to 130,000 clones, about nine tenths seen once; the top ten hold approximately 18%. The source material was peripheral blood, sampled on day 0 of AZD1222 vaccination. The source of these receptors is an adult in good health. Each CDR3 is given with its conserved first and last residue. D genes are given only for firm matches. For some rows the clone size is stated as once, few or many, or as a class when expanded; others skip it.

D: TRBD1; J: TRBJ1-2; size: NA; V: TRBV5-8; CDR3: CASSRIRGQGRGYTF; DNA: TGTGCCAGCAGCCGAATCAGAGGACAGGGACGAGGCTACACCTTC
D: NA; J: TRBJ1-1; size: once; V: TRBV25-1; CDR3: CASRKDLSRNTEAFF; DNA: TGTGCCAGCAGGAAAGATCTCAGCAGGAACACTGAAGCTTTCTTT
D: NA; J: TRBJ2-7; size: NA; V: TRBV6-5; CDR3: CASSYSLGSSYEQYF; DNA: TGTGCCAGCAGTTACTCGCTGGGGTCCTCCTACGAGCAGTACTTC
D: NA; J: TRBJ1-2; size: NA; V: TRBV13; CDR3: CASSFLQGGHGYTF; DNA: TGTGCCAGCAGCTTCCTCCAGGGAGGCCATGGCTACACCTTC
D: TRBD2; J: TRBJ2-1; size: NA; V: TRBV5-1; CDR3: CASSLGLVGGPNEQFF; DNA: TGCGCCAGCAGCCTGGGACTAGTGGGGGGGCCTAATGAGCAGTTCTTC
D: NA; J: TRBJ2-7; size: medium-sized; V: TRBV3-1/TRBV3-2; CDR3: CASSLQGTEQYF; DNA: TGTGCCAGCAGCCTCCAGGGGACCGAGCAGTACTTC
D: TRBD1; J: TRBJ1-2; size: NA; V: TRBV3-1/TRBV3-2; CDR3: CASSQARDRANYGYTF; DNA: TGTGCCAGCAGCCAAGCCCGGGACAGAGCTAACTATGGCTACACCTTC
D: TRBD2; J: TRBJ2-7; size: NA; V: TRBV5-1; CDR3: CASSWTTGRAYEQYF; DNA: TGCGCCAGCAGCTGGACGACGGGGAGGGCGTACGAGCAGTACTTC
D: NA; J: TRBJ1-5; size: once; V: TRBV7-8; CDR3: CASSLDTGPTQPQHF; DNA: TGTGCCAGCAGCTTAGACACAGGTCCCACTCAGCCCCAGCATTTT
D: TRBD2; J: TRBJ2-1; size: NA; V: TRBV28; CDR3: CASSLGTSGGLINEQFF; DNA: TGTGCCAGCAGTTTAGGGACTAGCGGGGGACTGATCAATGAGCAGTTCTTC
D: NA; J: TRBJ2-7; size: NA; V: TRBV7-9; CDR3: CASRFDSSYEQYF; DNA: TGTGCCAGCAGGTTTGACAGCTCCTACGAGCAGTACTTC
D: TRBD1; J: TRBJ2-7; size: NA; V: TRBV18; CDR3: CASSPRDRASYEQYF; DNA: TGTGCCAGCTCACCCCGGGACAGGGCCTCCTACGAGCAGTACTTC
D: NA; J: TRBJ2-2; size: NA; V: TRBV6-1; CDR3: CASSEAGLNTGELFF; DNA: TGTGCCAGCAGTGAAGCGGGACTTAATACCGGGGAGCTGTTTTTT
D: NA; J: TRBJ1-2; size: few; V: TRBV2; CDR3: CASSRSNYGYTF; DNA: TGTGCCAGTAGTCGATCGAACTATGGCTACACCTTC
D: NA; J: TRBJ1-5; size: NA; V: TRBV2; CDR3: CASSRTSGNQPQHF; DNA: TGTGCCAGCAGTAGGACTTCGGGCAATCAGCCCCAGCATTTT
D: TRBD1; J: TRBJ2-2; size: NA; V: TRBV11-3; CDR3: CASSLQLGGGFGELFF; DNA: TGTGCCAGCAGCTTACAGTTAGGGGGCGGTTTCGGGGAGCTGTTTTTT
D: TRBD2; J: TRBJ2-7; size: once; V: TRBV18; CDR3: CASSRGRATSGFYEQYF; DNA: TGTGCCAGCTCGAGGGGCCGCGCGACTAGCGGGTTCTACGAGCAGTACTTC
D: NA; J: TRBJ1-4; size: NA; V: TRBV15; CDR3: CATSREGAQTEKLFF; DNA: TGTGCCACCAGCAGAGAGGGGGCGCAGACGGAAAAACTGTTTTTT
D: NA; J: TRBJ2-7; size: NA; V: TRBV18; CDR3: CASSPTPSYEQYF; DNA: TGTGCCAGCTCACCAACCCCTTCCTACGAGCAGTACTTC
D: TRBD1; J: TRBJ1-2; size: NA; V: TRBV7-2; CDR3: CASRRDTGVNYGYTF; DNA: TGTGCCAGCAGGAGAGATACAGGGGTTAACTATGGCTACACCTTC
D: TRBD1; J: TRBJ2-6; size: NA; V: TRBV19; CDR3: CASSQDRYSGANVLTF; DNA: TGTGCCAGTAGTCAGGACAGGTACTCTGGGGCCAACGTCCTGACTTTC
D: NA; J: TRBJ2-3; size: once; V: TRBV6-6; CDR3: CATFRGGADTQYF; DNA: TGTGCCACCTTCCGAGGGGGAGCAGATACGCAGTATTTT
D: TRBD1; J: TRBJ2-2; size: NA; V: TRBV11-2; CDR3: CASSLLPTGGLGELFF; DNA: TGTGCCAGCAGCTTGCTCCCTACAGGGGGATTGGGGGAGCTGTTTTTT
D: TRBD2; J: TRBJ2-1; size: NA; V: TRBV12-3/TRBV12-4; CDR3: CATRSGGGQFF; DNA: TGTGCCACGAGAAGCGGGGGTGGGCAGTTCTTC
D: NA; J: TRBJ2-3; size: NA; V: TRBV5-1; CDR3: CASSARETDTQYF; DNA: TGCGCCAGCAGCGCCCGGGAGACAGATACGCAGTATTTT
D: TRBD1; J: TRBJ2-1; size: once; V: TRBV24-1; CDR3: CATSNGGQGYNEQFF; DNA: TGTGCCACCAGCAATGGGGGACAGGGCTACAATGAGCAGTTCTTC
D: NA; J: TRBJ1-2; size: NA; V: TRBV28; CDR3: CASVRNYGYTF; DNA: TGTGCCAGCGTCAGAAACTATGGCTACACCTTC
D: TRBD1; J: TRBJ1-1; size: NA; V: TRBV3-1/TRBV3-2; CDR3: CASSQGLQGAGDTEAFF; DNA: TGTGCCAGCAGCCAAGGACTACAGGGGGCGGGGGACACTGAAGCTTTCTTT
D: TRBD1; J: TRBJ1-1; size: NA; V: TRBV10-3; CDR3: CAIWTGWDTEAFF; DNA: TGTGCCATCTGGACAGGGTGGGATACTGAAGCTTTCTTT